A selection of T cell receptor beta chains follows, all from one sample in a study of blood T cells in healthy people across ages. In TCRdb, the 5' RACE reads were re-called with MiXCR into one record per CDR3 protein. This table has more than 600,000 distinct CDR3 sequences, approximately 25% appearing once. These data also featured in a second study, about T cells of mothers and their children.

Sequenced sample: blood. These receptors came from a boy aged 5-17 years in good health. CDR3s include the opening cysteine and the closing phenylalanine or tryptophan. The order of the fields is D gene, clone size, J gene, V gene, CDR3 protein, CDR3 DNA. D genes are given only for firm matches. Clone sizes are given selectively: once, few, many, or a class where the clone is expanded.

D gene: TRBD1
clone size: .
J gene: TRBJ2-7
V gene: TRBV10-3
CDR3 protein: CAISQGQAEREQYF
CDR3 DNA: TGTGCCATCAGCCAGGGACAGGCGGAACGCGAGCAGTACTTC

D gene: TRBD1
clone size: .
J gene: TRBJ1-2
V gene: TRBV29-1
CDR3 protein: CSAWDRGLGYTF
CDR3 DNA: TGCAGCGCTTGGGACAGGGGGCTTGGCTACACCTTC

D gene: .
clone size: .
J gene: TRBJ2-4
V gene: TRBV29-1
CDR3 protein: CSVTRGIDQYF
CDR3 DNA: TGCAGCGTGACCCGAGGAATCGATCAGTACTTC

D gene: .
clone size: .
J gene: TRBJ2-1
V gene: TRBV6-4
CDR3 protein: CASSESSSLGNEQFF
CDR3 DNA: TGTGCCAGCAGTGAATCTAGCAGTCTCGGAAATGAGCAGTTCTTC

D gene: TRBD2
clone size: .
J gene: TRBJ2-5
V gene: TRBV4-1
CDR3 protein: CASSLTLAVEETQYF
CDR3 DNA: TGCGCCAGCAGCCTAACCCTAGCGGTCGAAGAGACCCAGTACTTC

D gene: .
clone size: few
J gene: TRBJ1-3
V gene: TRBV7-3
CDR3 protein: CASSLIADSGNTIYF
CDR3 DNA: TGTGCCAGCAGCTTAATTGCCGATTCTGGAAACACCATATATTTT

D gene: .
clone size: .
J gene: TRBJ2-5
V gene: TRBV15
CDR3 protein: CATSSAGWQETQYF
CDR3 DNA: TGTGCCACCAGCTCCGCAGGGTGGCAAGAGACCCAGTACTTC

D gene: TRBD2
clone size: .
J gene: TRBJ2-1
V gene: TRBV5-1
CDR3 protein: CASSPGLGNNEQFF
CDR3 DNA: TGCGCCAGCAGCCCGGGACTAGGGAACAATGAGCAGTTCTTC

D gene: .
clone size: .
J gene: TRBJ2-3
V gene: TRBV6-5
CDR3 protein: CASSYDGLTQRSGSADTQYF
CDR3 DNA: TGTGCCAGCAGTTACGATGGGTTGACTCAGCGGTCAGGGAGTGCAGATACGCAGTATTTT

D gene: .
clone size: few
J gene: TRBJ2-5
V gene: TRBV24-1
CDR3 protein: CATSDTMTGAQETQYF
CDR3 DNA: TGTGCCACCAGTGATACGATGACAGGCGCACAAGAGACCCAGTACTTC

D gene: .
clone size: .
J gene: TRBJ2-2
V gene: TRBV4-3
CDR3 protein: CASSQDREQSYTGELFF
CDR3 DNA: TGCGCCAGCAGCCAAGATCGTGAGCAGTCCTACACCGGGGAGCTGTTTTTT

D gene: TRBD1
clone size: .
J gene: TRBJ2-7
V gene: TRBV28
CDR3 protein: CASSGTGKREQYF
CDR3 DNA: TGTGCCAGCAGTGGGACAGGGAAACGCGAGCAGTACTTC

D gene: TRBD1
clone size: few
J gene: TRBJ2-1
V gene: TRBV24-1
CDR3 protein: CATSDRTGGNYNEQFF
CDR3 DNA: TGTGCCACCAGTGACCGGACAGGGGGCAACTACAATGAGCAGTTCTTC

D gene: TRBD2
clone size: .
J gene: TRBJ2-1
V gene: TRBV4-3
CDR3 protein: CASSQDGTGGPYNGQFF
CDR3 DNA: TGCGCCAGCAGCCAAGATGGGACGGGGGGGCCCTACAATGGGCAGTTCTTC

D gene: .
clone size: few
J gene: TRBJ1-5
V gene: TRBV4-2
CDR3 protein: CASSQIDSNQPQHF
CDR3 DNA: TGTGCCAGCAGCCAGATCGACAGCAATCAGCCCCAGCATTTT

D gene: .
clone size: few
J gene: TRBJ2-3
V gene: TRBV5-5
CDR3 protein: CASSTTGVGTDTQYF
CDR3 DNA: TGTGCCAGCAGCACCACCGGGGTGGGCACAGATACGCAGTATTTT

D gene: .
clone size: few
J gene: TRBJ1-1
V gene: TRBV28
CDR3 protein: CASSLIGGGTEAFF
CDR3 DNA: TGTGCCAGCAGTTTAATCGGGGGTGGGACTGAAGCTTTCTTT

D gene: .
clone size: few
J gene: TRBJ1-6
V gene: TRBV3-1
CDR3 protein: CASSHSYHRNRSPLHF
CDR3 DNA: TGTGCCAGCAGCCATTCCTACCACAGGAATCGTTCACCCCTCCACTTT

D gene: TRBD1
clone size: .
J gene: TRBJ2-3
V gene: TRBV6-1
CDR3 protein: CASSEGLGQLTDTQYF
CDR3 DNA: TGTGCCAGCAGTGAAGGGTTGGGACAGCTCACAGATACGCAGTATTTT

D gene: .
clone size: once
J gene: TRBJ2-3
V gene: TRBV7-3
CDR3 protein: CASSPRVPDTQYF
CDR3 DNA: TGTGCCAGCAGCCCACGGGTCCCAGATACGCAGTATTTT

D gene: .
clone size: .
J gene: TRBJ1-1
V gene: TRBV29-1
CDR3 protein: CSVWKGGTEAFF
CDR3 DNA: TGCAGCGTCTGGAAGGGGGGCACTGAAGCTTTCTTT

D gene: .
clone size: .
J gene: TRBJ2-3
V gene: TRBV11-3
CDR3 protein: CASSNPVSGTDTQYF
CDR3 DNA: TGTGCCAGCAGCAACCCAGTATCAGGCACAGATACGCAGTATTTT

D gene: TRBD1
clone size: .
J gene: TRBJ2-7
V gene: TRBV29-1
CDR3 protein: CSVCRDRDNYEQYF
CDR3 DNA: TGCAGCGTGTGCCGGGACAGGGATAACTACGAGCAGTACTTC

D gene: TRBD2
clone size: .
J gene: TRBJ2-1
V gene: TRBV3-1
CDR3 protein: CASSLLAGNSYNEQFF
CDR3 DNA: TGTGCCAGCAGTCTACTAGCGGGGAACTCCTACAATGAGCAGTTCTTC

D gene: .
clone size: .
J gene: TRBJ2-3
V gene: TRBV7-9
CDR3 protein: CASSPNSKIEQYF
CDR3 DNA: TGTGCCAGCAGCCCCAACTCAAAAATCGAGCAGTATTTT

D gene: .
clone size: .
J gene: TRBJ1-2
V gene: TRBV28
CDR3 protein: CASSPTGYSYGYTF
CDR3 DNA: TGTGCCAGCAGTCCCACGGGGTATTCCTATGGCTACACCTTC

D gene: .
clone size: .
J gene: TRBJ2-1
V gene: TRBV11-3
CDR3 protein: CASSKGFSYNEQFF
CDR3 DNA: TGTGCCAGCTCGAAGGGGTTCTCCTACAATGAGCAGTTCTTC

D gene: .
clone size: few
J gene: TRBJ2-4
V gene: TRBV27
CDR3 protein: CASRELQGWVQYF
CDR3 DNA: TGTGCCAGTCGAGAACTACAGGGATGGGTTCAGTACTTC

D gene: .
clone size: .
J gene: TRBJ2-5
V gene: TRBV4-1
CDR3 protein: CASGQDDAPDKTQYF
CDR3 DNA: TGCGCCAGCGGCCAAGATGACGCTCCCGACAAGACCCAGTACTTC

D gene: .
clone size: few
J gene: TRBJ1-4
V gene: TRBV9
CDR3 protein: CASSVGDENEKLFF
CDR3 DNA: TGTGCCAGCAGCGTCGGGGACGAGAATGAAAAACTGTTTTTT

D gene: .
clone size: .
J gene: TRBJ2-7
V gene: TRBV12-3/TRBV12-4
CDR3 protein: CASRPGHRYEQYF
CDR3 DNA: TGTGCCAGCAGACCGGGACACCGCTACGAGCAGTACTTC

D gene: .
clone size: few
J gene: TRBJ2-4
V gene: TRBV29-1
CDR3 protein: CSEQEVAKNIQYF
CDR3 DNA: TGCAGCGAACAGGAGGTAGCCAAAAACATTCAGTACTTC

D gene: .
clone size: few
J gene: TRBJ2-7
V gene: TRBV29-1
CDR3 protein: CSVEDERAGQYF
CDR3 DNA: TGCAGCGTTGAAGATGAAAGGGCCGGGCAGTACTTC

D gene: TRBD1
clone size: many
J gene: TRBJ1-1
V gene: TRBV7-2
CDR3 protein: CASSSQGSTEAFF
CDR3 DNA: TGTGCCAGCAGCTCACAGGGGAGCACTGAAGCTTTCTTT

D gene: TRBD1
clone size: few
J gene: TRBJ1-2
V gene: TRBV20-1
CDR3 protein: CSARVGTGVSSYTF
CDR3 DNA: TGCAGTGCTAGGGTGGGGACAGGGGTTTCGAGCTACACCTTC

D gene: .
clone size: few
J gene: TRBJ1-5
V gene: TRBV5-5
CDR3 protein: CASSLVGGREPQHF
CDR3 DNA: TGTGCCAGCAGCTTGGTTGGGGGACGGGAGCCCCAGCATTTT

D gene: .
clone size: .
J gene: TRBJ2-1
V gene: TRBV20-1
CDR3 protein: CSARDLRGAYKQFF
CDR3 DNA: TGCAGTGCTAGAGATCTAAGGGGGGCCTATAAGCAGTTCTTC

D gene: .
clone size: .
J gene: TRBJ1-4
V gene: TRBV27
CDR3 protein: CASRPITATNEKLFF
CDR3 DNA: TGTGCCAGCAGACCGATTACTGCAACTAATGAAAAACTGTTTTTT

D gene: .
clone size: .
J gene: TRBJ2-7
V gene: TRBV5-1
CDR3 protein: CASSSTGTSAYEQYF
CDR3 DNA: TGCGCCAGCAGCTCAACAGGGACGAGCGCCTACGAGCAGTACTTC

D gene: .
clone size: few
J gene: TRBJ1-6
V gene: TRBV27
CDR3 protein: CTSSLLQVDSPLHF
CDR3 DNA: TGTACCAGCAGTTTATTACAGGTCGATTCACCCCTCCACTTT

D gene: TRBD1
clone size: .
J gene: TRBJ1-4
V gene: TRBV6-1
CDR3 protein: CASSREDRVNEKLFF
CDR3 DNA: TGTGCCAGCAGTAGAGAGGACAGGGTTAATGAAAAACTGTTTTTT

D gene: .
clone size: .
J gene: TRBJ2-5
V gene: TRBV20-1
CDR3 protein: CSARDIRASMKTQYF
CDR3 DNA: TGCAGTGCCCGGGACATAAGGGCAAGTATGAAGACCCAGTACTTC

D gene: TRBD1
clone size: .
J gene: TRBJ2-5
V gene: TRBV29-1
CDR3 protein: CSVEGPTGAEETQYF
CDR3 DNA: TGTAGCGTTGAAGGTCCCACAGGGGCGGAGGAGACCCAGTACTTC

D gene: .
clone size: .
J gene: TRBJ1-1
V gene: TRBV5-1
CDR3 protein: CASSLSRENTEAFF
CDR3 DNA: TGCGCCAGCAGCTTGTCCCGGGAGAACACTGAAGCTTTCTTT

D gene: .
clone size: .
J gene: TRBJ2-1
V gene: TRBV11-2
CDR3 protein: CASSLDAPPGAHHNEQFF
CDR3 DNA: TGTGCCAGCAGCTTAGACGCCCCTCCAGGGGCTCATCACAATGAGCAGTTCTTC

D gene: .
clone size: .
J gene: TRBJ1-5
V gene: TRBV10-3
CDR3 protein: CAIRLLGNQPQHF
CDR3 DNA: TGTGCCATCCGCCTTTTGGGGAATCAGCCCCAGCATTTT